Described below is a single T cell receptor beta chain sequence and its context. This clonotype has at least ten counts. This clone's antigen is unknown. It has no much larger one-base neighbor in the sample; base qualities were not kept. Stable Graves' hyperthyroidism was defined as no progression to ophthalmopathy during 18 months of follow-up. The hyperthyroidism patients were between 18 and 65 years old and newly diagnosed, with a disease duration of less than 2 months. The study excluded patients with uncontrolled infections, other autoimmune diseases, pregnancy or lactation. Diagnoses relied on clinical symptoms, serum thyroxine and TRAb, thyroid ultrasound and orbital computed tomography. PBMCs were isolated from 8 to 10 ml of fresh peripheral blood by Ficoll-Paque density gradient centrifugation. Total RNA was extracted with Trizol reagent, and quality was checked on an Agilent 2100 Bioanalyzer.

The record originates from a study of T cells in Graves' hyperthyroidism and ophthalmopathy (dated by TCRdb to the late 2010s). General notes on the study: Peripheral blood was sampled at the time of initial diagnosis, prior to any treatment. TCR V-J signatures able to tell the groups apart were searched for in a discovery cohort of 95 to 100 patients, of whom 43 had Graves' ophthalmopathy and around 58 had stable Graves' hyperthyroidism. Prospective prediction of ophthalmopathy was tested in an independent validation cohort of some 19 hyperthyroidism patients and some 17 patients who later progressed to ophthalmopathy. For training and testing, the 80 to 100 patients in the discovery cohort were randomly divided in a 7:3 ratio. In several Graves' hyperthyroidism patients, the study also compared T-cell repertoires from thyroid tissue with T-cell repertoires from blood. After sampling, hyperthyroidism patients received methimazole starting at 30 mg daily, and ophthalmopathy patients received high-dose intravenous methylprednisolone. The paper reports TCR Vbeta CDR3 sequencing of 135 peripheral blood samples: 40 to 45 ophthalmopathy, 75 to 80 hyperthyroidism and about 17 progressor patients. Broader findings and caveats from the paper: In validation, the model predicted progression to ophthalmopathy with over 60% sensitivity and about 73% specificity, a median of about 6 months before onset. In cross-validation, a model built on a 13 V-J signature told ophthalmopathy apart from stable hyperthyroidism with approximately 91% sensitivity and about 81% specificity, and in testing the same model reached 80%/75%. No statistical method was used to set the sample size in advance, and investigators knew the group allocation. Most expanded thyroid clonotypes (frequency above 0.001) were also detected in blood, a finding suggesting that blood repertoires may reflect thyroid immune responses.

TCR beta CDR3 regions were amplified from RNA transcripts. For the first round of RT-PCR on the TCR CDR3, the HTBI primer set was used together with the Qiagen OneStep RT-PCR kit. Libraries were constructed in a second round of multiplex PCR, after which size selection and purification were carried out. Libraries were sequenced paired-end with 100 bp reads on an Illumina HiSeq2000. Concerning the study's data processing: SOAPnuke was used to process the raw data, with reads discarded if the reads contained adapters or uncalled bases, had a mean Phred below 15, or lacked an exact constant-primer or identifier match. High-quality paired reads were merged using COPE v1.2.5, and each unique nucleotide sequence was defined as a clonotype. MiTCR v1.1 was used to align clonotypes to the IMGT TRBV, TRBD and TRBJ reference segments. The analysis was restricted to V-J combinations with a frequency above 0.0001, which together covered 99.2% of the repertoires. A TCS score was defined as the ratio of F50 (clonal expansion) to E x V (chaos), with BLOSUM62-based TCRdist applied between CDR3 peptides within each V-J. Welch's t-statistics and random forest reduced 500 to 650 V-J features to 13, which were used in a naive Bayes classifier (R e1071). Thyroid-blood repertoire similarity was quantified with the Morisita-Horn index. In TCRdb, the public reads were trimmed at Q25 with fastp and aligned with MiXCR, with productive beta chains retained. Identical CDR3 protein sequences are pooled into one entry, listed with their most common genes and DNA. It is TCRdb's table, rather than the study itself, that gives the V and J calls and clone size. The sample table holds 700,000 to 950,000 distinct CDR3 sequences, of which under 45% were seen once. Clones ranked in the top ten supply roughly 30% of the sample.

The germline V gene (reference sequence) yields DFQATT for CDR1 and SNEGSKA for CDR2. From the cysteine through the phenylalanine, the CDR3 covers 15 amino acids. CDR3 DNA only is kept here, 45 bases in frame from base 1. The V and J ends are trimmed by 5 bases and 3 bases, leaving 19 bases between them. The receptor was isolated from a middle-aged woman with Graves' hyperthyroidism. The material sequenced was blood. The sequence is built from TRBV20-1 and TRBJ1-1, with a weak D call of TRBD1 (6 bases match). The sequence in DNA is TGCAGTGCTTGGATTCAGGGGCATTTTCACACTGAAGCTTTCTTT. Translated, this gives CSAWIQGHFHTEAFF.